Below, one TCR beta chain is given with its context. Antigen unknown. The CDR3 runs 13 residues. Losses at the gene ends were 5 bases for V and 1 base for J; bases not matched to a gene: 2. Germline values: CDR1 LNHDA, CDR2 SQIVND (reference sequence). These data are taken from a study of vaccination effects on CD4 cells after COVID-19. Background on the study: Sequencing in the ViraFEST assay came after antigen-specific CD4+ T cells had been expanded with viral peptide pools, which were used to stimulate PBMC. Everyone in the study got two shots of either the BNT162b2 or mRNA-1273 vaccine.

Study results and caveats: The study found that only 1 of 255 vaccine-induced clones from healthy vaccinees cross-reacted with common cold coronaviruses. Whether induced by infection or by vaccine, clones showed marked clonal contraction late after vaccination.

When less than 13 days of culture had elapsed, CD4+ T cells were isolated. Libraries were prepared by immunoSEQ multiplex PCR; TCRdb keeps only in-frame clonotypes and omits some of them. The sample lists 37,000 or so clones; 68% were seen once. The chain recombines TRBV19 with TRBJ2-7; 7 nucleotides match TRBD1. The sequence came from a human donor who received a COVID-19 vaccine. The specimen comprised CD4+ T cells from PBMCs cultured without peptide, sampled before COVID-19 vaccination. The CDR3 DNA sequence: TGTGCCAGTAGTGCGACAGGGTCCTACGAGCAGTACTTC. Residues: CASSATGSYEQYF.